This section outlines one T cell receptor (beta chain) sequence together with its context. Profiled with immunoSEQ multiplex PCR; TCRdb holds only in-frame clones, not every one. The top ten hold approximately 13% of the sample, which has roughly 100,000 clones, approximately 83% seen once. This entry comes from a study of control samples from healthy donors and cancer patients. Per germline, CDR1 SGHRS and CDR2 YFSETQ. The CDR3 is 16 amino acids. V gave up 1 base and J gave up 3 bases, with 15 bases separating them. The sample consisted of blood. This TCR was sampled from a woman aged 50 to 60 in good health. J is TRBJ2-3 and V is TRBV5-1; D is possibly TRBD1 (6 bases). CDR3 nucleotide sequence: TGCGCCAGCAGCTTGAACGGCCAGGGGATGACAGATACGCAGTATTTT. Translation: CASSLNGQGMTDTQYF.